This T cell receptor (beta chain) was obtained from a study of CD8+ T cells in alopecia areata. About the study: Using the percentage of affected scalp area, treated patients' severity was scored.

Treatment denoted: oral pan-JAK inhibitor, 5-10 mg twice daily. Isolation of CD4+ and CD8+ T cells from PBMCs was achieved by sorting. In germline, CDR1 is MNHNS, CDR2 SASEGT. V gave up 2 bases and J gave up 6 bases, with 1 base separating them. This CDR3 contains 11 residues. The authors extracted RNA and reverse transcribed it into cDNA as the sequencing template. Libraries were prepared by immunoSEQ multiplex PCR; TCRdb keeps only in-frame clonotypes and omits some of them. Of roughly 200,000 clones detected, approximately 55% appear once; the ten largest clones hold about a tenth. This receptor was obtained from a human donor with alopecia areata. This sequence joins TRBV6-1 and TRBJ2-2; D gene ambiguous. This specimen consisted of CD8+ T cells sorted from blood, obtained at week 24, from a patient treated with tofacitinib. In DNA, the CDR3 is TGTGCCAGCAGTGAATCCGGGGAGCTGTTTTTT. Translated, it gives CASSESGELFF.